The sample holds many counts of the clone carrying this TCR beta chain. Its antigen is unknown. The diagnostic basis comprised clinical symptoms, serum thyroxine and TRAb, thyroid ultrasound and orbital computed tomography. This sample was taken from a study of T cells in Graves' hyperthyroidism and ophthalmopathy. Study-wide results and limits: A model using 13 V-J features told ophthalmopathy apart from stable hyperthyroidism.

This CDR3 comprises 12 residues. From germline, CDR1 is SGHRS and CDR2 YFSETQ. Trimming shortened V by 1 base and J by 7 bases, and 8 bases separated the two germline ends. Using RNA transcripts as the source, TCR beta CDR3 regions were amplified. HTBI primers drove first-round RT-PCR of the TCR CDR3. One entry per CDR3 protein results from TCRdb running MiXCR on the multiplex PCR reads. The sample includes more than 500,000 distinct CDR3 sequences, about 43% of them seen just once. This receptor was identified in an adult woman with Graves' disease, either hyperthyroidism or ophthalmopathy (not recorded which). The rearrangement uses TRBV5-1 and TRBJ1-1; D is uncertain. The specimen sequenced was peripheral blood or thyroid tissue (not recorded which). CDR3 sequence: CASSLSDGEAFF. The CDR3 DNA sequence: TGCGCCAGCAGCTTGTCGGACGGTGAAGCTTTCTTT.